Listed below are T cell receptor beta chains from one sample, sequenced in a study of cytomegalovirus exposure and HLA in healthy donors. Measured with immunoSEQ multiplex PCR; TCRdb has only the in-frame clones, and not every one. In the table there are roughly 120,000 clones, about 74% of which are singletons. Sequences were obtained from PBMCs. These receptors were taken from a young man in good health and CMV-seropositive. CDR3s include the opening cysteine and the closing phenylalanine or tryptophan. The order of the fields is clone size, J gene, D gene, V gene, CDR3 DNA, CDR3 protein. The D gene is left open where the match is weak. Some rows mark clone size as missing; the rest say once, few, many or name a class of expanded clone.

abundance: -
j_gene: TRBJ1-2
d_gene: -
v_gene: TRBV9
CDR3nt: TGTGCCAGCAGCGCTTCGTCCCAGGGCGTTTTAGGCTACACCTTC
CDR3aa: CASSASSQGVLGYTF

abundance: few
j_gene: TRBJ1-1
d_gene: -
v_gene: TRBV12-5
CDR3nt: TGTGCTAGTGGCACCGTACACCCGAACACTGAAGCTTTCTTT
CDR3aa: CASGTVHPNTEAFF

abundance: -
j_gene: TRBJ1-3
d_gene: -
v_gene: TRBV27
CDR3nt: TGTGCCAGCGCCCCGAGCCCCTCTGGAAACACCATATATTTT
CDR3aa: CASAPSPSGNTIYF

abundance: -
j_gene: TRBJ2-7
d_gene: -
v_gene: TRBV15
CDR3nt: TGTGCCACCAGCGAACAGGTAGGAGTCTACGAGCAGTACTTC
CDR3aa: CATSEQVGVYEQYF

abundance: -
j_gene: TRBJ1-5
d_gene: -
v_gene: TRBV19
CDR3nt: TGTGCCAGTAGCGGGGGGGGAGGACAGCCCCAGCATTTT
CDR3aa: CASSGGGGQPQHF

abundance: -
j_gene: TRBJ2-1
d_gene: TRBD2
v_gene: TRBV7-6
CDR3nt: TGTGCCAGCAGCTTAGGACTAGCGGGGAATGAGCAGTTCTTC
CDR3aa: CASSLGLAGNEQFF

abundance: -
j_gene: TRBJ1-1
d_gene: TRBD1
v_gene: TRBV7-2
CDR3nt: TGTGCCAGCAGCTTAGCACTTAGGGGGGGACAGGGGCGTGGAGCTTTCTTT
CDR3aa: CASSLALRGGQGRGAFF

abundance: -
j_gene: TRBJ2-5
d_gene: TRBD2
v_gene: TRBV9
CDR3nt: TGTGCCAGCAGCGTAGGAAGCGGGGCTAGCGGGGGGCGTGGGGAGACCCAGTACTTC
CDR3aa: CASSVGSGASGGRGETQYF

abundance: once
j_gene: TRBJ2-2
d_gene: TRBD1
v_gene: TRBV9
CDR3nt: TGTGCCAGCAGCATCGGACAGGGTAGGGCCGGGGAGCTGTTTTTT
CDR3aa: CASSIGQGRAGELFF

abundance: -
j_gene: TRBJ2-1
d_gene: -
v_gene: TRBV6-1
CDR3nt: TGTGCCAGCAGCGGGACCGGGGGAAGCTACAATGAGCAGTTCTTC
CDR3aa: CASSGTGGSYNEQFF

abundance: -
j_gene: TRBJ2-1
d_gene: TRBD2
v_gene: TRBV7-9
CDR3nt: TGTTCCAGCAGCTTTGGGACTAGCGGGGGGGCAAGGGAGCAGTTCTTC
CDR3aa: CSSSFGTSGGAREQFF

abundance: -
j_gene: TRBJ2-5
d_gene: -
v_gene: TRBV5-6
CDR3nt: TGTGCCAGCAGCTCCCTCGGGACCCAGTACTTC
CDR3aa: CASSSLGTQYF

abundance: -
j_gene: TRBJ2-7
d_gene: -
v_gene: TRBV6-1
CDR3nt: TGTGCCAGCAGTGAAACAGCTTCCTCCTACGAGCAGTACTTC
CDR3aa: CASSETASSYEQYF

abundance: once
j_gene: TRBJ2-3
d_gene: TRBD2
v_gene: TRBV11-2
CDR3nt: TGTGCCAGCAGCTTAGAGGGACTAGCGTCAGATACGCAGTATTTT
CDR3aa: CASSLEGLASDTQYF

abundance: -
j_gene: TRBJ2-3
d_gene: -
v_gene: TRBV6-5
CDR3nt: TGTGCCAGCAGCCTAGGAACCGCAGATACGCAGTATTTT
CDR3aa: CASSLGTADTQYF

abundance: -
j_gene: TRBJ2-5
d_gene: -
v_gene: TRBV30
CDR3nt: TGTGCCTGGACGTCCGGTCGGGAAGAGACCCAGTACTTC
CDR3aa: CAWTSGREETQYF

abundance: -
j_gene: TRBJ2-1
d_gene: -
v_gene: TRBV6-1
CDR3nt: TGTGCCAGCAGCTGGGAGGAGGGCGAGCAGTTCTTC
CDR3aa: CASSWEEGEQFF

abundance: -
j_gene: TRBJ1-4
d_gene: TRBD1
v_gene: TRBV7-9
CDR3nt: TGTGCCAGCAGCAACGCAAACAGGGGTAGAGAACTGTTTTTT
CDR3aa: CASSNANRGRELFF

abundance: -
j_gene: TRBJ1-2
d_gene: -
v_gene: TRBV9
CDR3nt: TGTGCCAGCAGCCTCTCACTATATGCTAACTATGGCTACACCTTC
CDR3aa: CASSLSLYANYGYTF

abundance: once
j_gene: TRBJ2-7
d_gene: -
v_gene: TRBV11-2
CDR3nt: TGTGCCAGCAGCTCGCCTAGGAGAGGGCACGAGCAGTACTTC
CDR3aa: CASSSPRRGHEQYF

abundance: -
j_gene: TRBJ2-7
d_gene: TRBD1
v_gene: TRBV28
CDR3nt: TGTGCCAGCAGTACCCCATCGACAGGGGGAAACGAGCAGTACTTC
CDR3aa: CASSTPSTGGNEQYF

abundance: -
j_gene: TRBJ2-5
d_gene: TRBD1
v_gene: TRBV29-1
CDR3nt: TGCAGCGTTGTTGGTGGGACAGGGCTAGGGGAGACCCAGTACTTC
CDR3aa: CSVVGGTGLGETQYF

abundance: -
j_gene: TRBJ1-2
d_gene: -
v_gene: TRBV29-1
CDR3nt: TGCAGCGTTGGACAGTACTATGGCTACACCTTC
CDR3aa: CSVGQYYGYTF

abundance: few
j_gene: TRBJ2-2
d_gene: -
v_gene: TRBV7-9
CDR3nt: TGTGCCAGCAGCTTCGGAGGAGGACGGGCGAACACCGGGGAGCTGTTTTTT
CDR3aa: CASSFGGGRANTGELFF

abundance: -
j_gene: TRBJ1-2
d_gene: -
v_gene: TRBV5-4
CDR3nt: TGTGCCAGCAGCCAACGGGTGGGGGCGCTGAACTATGGCTACACCTTC
CDR3aa: CASSQRVGALNYGYTF

abundance: few
j_gene: TRBJ1-5
d_gene: -
v_gene: TRBV2
CDR3nt: TGTGCCAGCACTTTAACAGGCCCGATGAATCAGCCCCAGCATTTT
CDR3aa: CASTLTGPMNQPQHF